This TCR beta chain was sequenced for a study of blood T cell repertoires in COVID-19. V was clipped by 6 bases and J by 2 bases; unmatched bases: 2. Per the germline V gene, CDR1 is MNHEY and CDR2 is SVGAGI. The CDR3 covers 13 residues. Assay used: immunoSEQ multiplex PCR; TCRdb lists only in-frame clones, some missing. This table holds roughly 150,000 clones, 83% found once. This TCR was recovered from a woman in her 70s who had recovered from COVID-19. Sequencing was done on a sample of peripheral blood. V and J are TRBV6-5 and TRBJ2-7; 9 positions match TRBD2. For the CDR3, the DNA is TGTGCCAGCAGCCGGACTAGCGCCTACGAGCAGTACTTC. Translated, it gives CASSRTSAYEQYF.